This passage covers 13 T cell receptor beta chains from one sample sequenced in a study of neoadjuvant anti-PD-1 for oral cavity cancer. Using immunoSEQ multiplex PCR, the repertoire was profiled, and TCRdb retains in-frame clones only, with some absent. The table has 5,500 to 7,500 clones, roughly four fifths seen once; the top ten hold 3.1%. The sample here was PBMCs, taken before nivolumab (anti-PD-1) treatment. These receptors were collected from a person between 40 and 80 years old with oral cavity squamous cell carcinoma.

This clone was observed a handful of times. The chain combines TRBV15 with TRBJ1-5, with a tentative D call TRBD1 (5 bases). The V end lost 8 bases, the J end lost 7 bases, and 18 bases lay between the germline ends. From germline, CDR1 is LNHNV and CDR2 YYDKDF (reference sequence). The CDR3 consists of 14 residues. CDR3 in DNA: TGTGCCACCTCCGGGGCGGGCGGGATCCAGCCCCAGCATTTT. Its translation is CATSGAGGIQPQHF.

The rearrangement joins TRBV2 to TRBJ1-6; D remains ambiguous. This CDR3 is built from 13 residues. The germline CDR1 and CDR2 sequences are SNHLY and FYNNEI. The V and J ends lost 6 bases and 7 bases respectively, with 10 bases between them. This CDR3 is CASSRDRNSPLHF. CDR3 sequence (DNA): TGTGCCAGCAGCCGGGATCGAAATTCACCCCTCCACTTT.

The CDR3 nucleotides read TGTGCCAGCAACGCAGGGAGCTCCTACGAGCAGTACTTC. This sequence encodes CASNAGSSYEQYF. J is TRBJ2-7 and V is TRBV2; D could derive from TRBD1 or TRBD2 (5 bases each). Germline lookup yields CDR1 SNHLY and CDR2 FYNNEI. The CDR3 covers 13 residues. Trimming pared 7 bases from V and 0 bases from J, leaving 10 bases between.

The genes are TRBV5-1 and TRBJ1-3; no clear D gene. The CDR3 length is 17 residues. Germline V CDR1 and CDR2: SGHRS, YFSETQ. The V end was cut by 0 bases, the J end by 1 base, with 14 bases between. The CDR3 DNA is TGCGCCAGCAGCTTGGAACGGGCGGCCGGTTCTGGAAACACCATATATTTT. Amino acid sequence: CASSLERAAGSGNTIYF.

This rearrangement joins TRBV7-2 to TRBJ2-1, with D hard to call. Germline values: CDR1 SGHTA, CDR2 FQGNSA. The CDR3 runs 15 residues. V was shortened by 0 bases and J by 2 bases, with 8 bases between the two germline ends. Here the CDR3 reads CASSLAPGPYNEQFF. CDR3 in DNA: TGTGCCAGCAGCTTAGCGCCAGGCCCCTACAATGAGCAGTTCTTC.

V is TRBV21-1 and J is TRBJ2-7; no check of the table's D call, TRBD2, against the DNA was made. TRBV21-1 is given as a pseudogene. This CDR3 is built from 12 residues. The CDR3 here is CASLLGSAEQYF. CDR3 coding DNA: TGTGCCAGCTTGCTAGGTTCAGCCGAGCAGTACTTC.

This rearrangement joins TRBV6-6 to TRBJ1-6; D gene unclear. V was pared by 6 bases and J by 10 bases, with 10 bases between. Per germline, CDR1 MNHNY and CDR2 SVGAGI (reference sequence). This CDR3 is built from 12 residues. CDR3 protein: CASRSVESPLHF. The CDR3 coding sequence is TGTGCCAGCAGGTCGGTGGAATCACCCCTCCACTTT.

The genes are TRBV10-3 and TRBJ1-2; D is unresolved. The CDR3 covers 13 residues. V was cut by 8 bases and J by 0 bases, with 10 bases left in between. Per germline, CDR1 ENHRY and CDR2 SYGVKD. The CDR3: CAIRGEANYGYTF. In DNA form, the CDR3 reads TGTGCCATCCGGGGTGAAGCTAACTATGGCTACACCTTC.

J is TRBJ2-7 and V is TRBV27, with 9 bases aligning to TRBD2. This CDR3 has 16 residues. The V gene end was trimmed by 1 base and the J gene end by 3 bases; junction bases not matched to a gene: 7. Germline CDR1 is MNHEY and CDR2 is SMNVEV (reference sequence). CDR3 sequence reads: CASSLYASGEIYEQYF. In DNA form, the CDR3 reads TGTGCCAGCAGTTTATACGCTAGCGGGGAGATCTACGAGCAGTACTTC.

V usage is TRBV5-1 and J usage is TRBJ2-5; 7 nucleotides line up with TRBD1. Germline CDR1 and CDR2: SGHRS and YFSETQ. The CDR3 loop spans 16 amino acids. V was pared by 1 base and J by 0 bases, with 6 bases of the junction left unmatched. The CDR3 loop is CASSLSGTANQETQYF. The CDR3 coding sequence is TGCGCCAGCAGCTTGTCCGGGACAGCGAACCAAGAGACCCAGTACTTC. The complete variable domain, with remaining parts taken from reference TRBV5-1 and TRBJ2-5, reads KAGVTQTPRYLIKTRGQQVTLSCSPISGHRSVSWYQQTPGQGLQFLFEYFSETQRNKGNFPGRFSGRQFSNSRSEMNVSTLELGDSALYLCASSLSGTANQETQYFGPGTRLLVL.

The sample holds one count of this clone. The chain joins TRBV7-2 to TRBJ1-5; D is ambiguous. The germline gives CDR1 SGHTA, CDR2 FQGNSA. Deletions cut 1 base from V and 6 bases from J, with 7 bases between. This CDR3 is built from 13 residues. The DNA for the CDR3 is TGTGCCAGCAGCTTAGTTCGCGGTCAGCCCCAGCATTTT. Translating it yields CASSLVRGQPQHF. The full variable domain, in which reference TRBV7-2 and TRBJ1-5 provide the parts outside the CDR3, is GAGVSQSPSNKVTEKGKDVELRCDPISGHTALYWYRQSLGQGLEFLIYFQGNSAPDKSGLPSDRFSAERTGGSVSTLTIQRTQQEDSAVYLCASSLVRGQPQHFGDGTRLSIL.

V is TRBV13 and J is TRBJ1-6, with 10 bases identical to TRBD1. The CDR3 contains 16 residues. In germline, CDR1 is PRHDT, CDR2 FYEKMQ (reference sequence). After removal of 4 bases from V and 6 bases from J, the junction contained 6 bases not matched to a gene. The CDR3 loop reads CASSSDRGPSNSPLHF. DNA for the CDR3: TGTGCCAGCAGCTCCGACAGGGGGCCGAGTAATTCACCCCTCCACTTT.

This clone was observed once. This chain uses TRBV14 with TRBJ1-2; tentative D call: TRBD1 (5 bases). Germline loops: CDR1 SGHDN, CDR2 FVKESK. The germline V and J ends were trimmed by 1 base and 8 bases, with 14 bases remaining between them. CDR3 length: 14 residues. The CDR3 protein is CASSQVQGLWGYTF. DNA of the CDR3: TGTGCCAGCAGCCAAGTGCAGGGTCTATGGGGCTACACCTTC. The variable domain in full, with the rest retrieved from reference TRBV14 and TRBJ1-2, is EAGVTQFPSHSVIEKGQTVTLRCDPISGHDNLYWYRRVMGKEIKFLLHFVKESKQDESGMPNNRFLAERTGGTYSTLKVQPAELEDSGVYFCASSQVQGLWGYTFGSGTRLTVV.